This T cell receptor beta chain was profiled in a study of T cells in Graves' hyperthyroidism and ophthalmopathy. Study findings and constraints: A 13 V-J signature model discriminated ophthalmopathy versus stable hyperthyroidism.

The TCR beta CDR3 regions underwent amplification using RNA transcripts as the source. The primer set for the first-round RT-PCR of the TCR CDR3 was HTBI. From the multiplex PCR reads, TCRdb called clonotypes with MiXCR, one entry per CDR3 protein. The data show about 50,000 distinct CDR3 sequences, 45% to 50% seen once. This clonotype was seen at least ten times. The antigen is undetermined. V was pared by 8 bases and J by 6 bases, with 15 bases of the junction left unmatched. CDR3 length: 16 amino acids. CDR1 MDHEN and CDR2 SYDVKM come from the germline V gene. Each patient was aged 18 to 65 and had newly diagnosed hyperthyroidism of under 2 months' duration. Exclusions: uncontrolled infection, other autoimmune disease, pregnancy, lactation. Based on clinical symptoms, serum thyroxine and TRAb, thyroid ultrasound and orbital computed tomography, diagnoses were reached.

This TCR was sampled from a woman aged 45-65 years with Graves' hyperthyroidism. The sample taken for sequencing was peripheral blood or thyroid tissue (not recorded which). The rearrangement joins TRBV28 to TRBJ2-2; TRBD2 matches 7 bases. The CDR3 is CASLRPGTILPGELFF. CDR3 in DNA: TGTGCCAGCCTCCGTCCCGGGACTATATTGCCCGGGGAGCTGTTTTTT.